Each of the 22 T cell receptor beta chains below was sequenced from the same sample in a study of T cell responses to AZD1222 COVID-19 vaccine. TCRdb keeps only in-frame clones here, not all; method: immunoSEQ multiplex PCR. Of roughly 110,000 clones in the sample, about 90% are singletons; the top ten hold roughly 21%. The specimen comprised peripheral blood, sampled on day 0 of AZD1222 vaccination. Receptor source: an adult in good health.

The chain combines TRBV4-2 with TRBJ1-5, with 9 nucleotides matching TRBD1. This CDR3 is 15 amino acids long. Per the germline V gene, CDR1 is LGHNA and CDR2 is YNFKEQ. V was clipped by 4 bases and J by 6 bases; unmatched bases: 7. DNA of the CDR3: TGTGCCAGCAGCCTCATAACAGGGGGCCTTCAGCCCCAGCATTTT. The encoded protein is CASSLITGGLQPQHF.

The table lists this clone with many counts. This sequence joins TRBV19 and TRBJ2-7; 8 bases are shared with TRBD2. With V trimmed by 5 bases and J by 2 bases, 8 bases remained unmatched. This CDR3 contains 15 residues. The germline V gene has CDR1 LNHDA and CDR2 SQIVND (reference sequence). The CDR3 protein is CASSPGGGPAYEQYF. CDR3 coding DNA: TGTGCCAGTAGTCCCGGCGGGGGGCCGGCCTACGAGCAGTACTTC.

This clone came up once. This chain connects TRBV9 to TRBJ2-7; D possibly corresponds to TRBD2 (6 bases). The CDR3 has 14 residues. Trimming pared 2 bases from V and 5 bases from J, leaving 14 bases between. The germline V gene encodes CDR1 SGDLS and CDR2 YYNGEE. Here the CDR3 reads CASSVSGTSDEQYF. The CDR3 DNA is TGTGCCAGCAGCGTCTCGGGGACTTCCGACGAGCAGTACTTC. Variable domain in full (rest from reference TRBV9 and TRBJ2-7): DSGVTQTPKHLITATGQRVTLRCSPRSGDLSVYWYQQSLDQGLQFLIQYYNGEERAKGNILERFSAQQFPDLHSELNLSSLELGDSALYFCASSVSGTSDEQYFGPGTRLTVT.

V gene TRBV19 combines with J gene TRBJ1-5; 10 bases agree with TRBD1. The junction had 4 bases not matched to a gene; V was cut back by 5 bases and J by 6 bases. Looked up from germline, CDR1 is LNHDA and CDR2 is SQIVND (reference sequence). The CDR3 has 14 residues. The CDR3 region has the DNA TGTGCCAGTAGTCTGACAGGGGGCCCTCAGCCCCAGCATTTT. Its protein is CASSLTGGPQPQHF.

V is TRBV6-5 and J is TRBJ1-1, with 8 bases aligning to TRBD1. Losses at the gene ends were 6 bases for V and 4 bases for J; bases not matched to a gene: 7. The V gene's germline CDR1 is MNHEY and CDR2 SVGAGI. The CDR3 covers 14 residues. CDR3 DNA: TGTGCCAGCAGGGCGACAGGGGTTGGCACTGAAGCTTTCTTT. It encodes CASRATGVGTEAFF.

The J gene is TRBJ2-1, the V gene TRBV10-1; TRBD1 might be the D (5 bases). The germline gives CDR1 WNHNN, CDR2 SYGVQD (reference sequence). This CDR3 has 16 amino acids. Between the trimmed V and J ends, which lost 0 bases and 2 bases, there was a span of 11 bases. The CDR3: CASSESTANPYNEQFF. The CDR3 coding sequence is TGCGCCAGCAGTGAGTCGACAGCCAATCCCTACAATGAGCAGTTCTTC.

The table lists this clone with a count of one. The V and J genes are TRBV4-3 and TRBJ2-1, with 15 bases matching TRBD2. The junction had 10 bases not matched to a gene; V was cut back by 0 bases and J by 4 bases. The CDR3 runs to 20 residues. Germline assignment: CDR1 LGHNA and CDR2 YSLEER. Here the CDR3 reads CASSQDVGTSGGIIYNEQFF. The CDR3 DNA reads TGCGCCAGCAGCCAAGACGTGGGGACTAGCGGGGGGATAATATACAATGAGCAGTTCTTC.

The genes are TRBV7-2 and TRBJ2-7; maybe TRBD1 (6 bases). The length of the CDR3 is 14 residues. V dropped 2 bases and J dropped 3 bases, with 11 bases sitting between them. CDR1 SGHTA and CDR2 FQGNSA come from the germline V gene. CDR3 loop: CASSLSRTDYEQYF. In nucleotides, the CDR3 is TGTGCCAGCAGCTTATCAAGGACAGACTACGAGCAGTACTTC.

The CDR3 coding sequence is TGCGCCAGCAGCTTGGGAGTAGGGGATGGCCAGCCCCAGCATTTT. This gives the protein CASSLGVGDGQPQHF. The chain couples TRBV5-1 to TRBJ1-5; weak D call: TRBD1 (5 bases). Germline lookup yields CDR1 SGHRS and CDR2 YFSETQ. The CDR3 covers 15 residues. Trimming left V 0 bases short and J 7 bases short, with 14 bases between.

In its sample, this clone was seen once. The chain has TRBV7-8 and TRBJ1-1; D is uncertain. The V end was cut by 2 bases, the J end by 0 bases, with 4 bases between. The CDR3 contains 13 residues. Germline V gene sequence: CDR1 SGHVS, CDR2 FQNEAQ. CDR3 bases: TGTGCCAGCAGCTTAATAGTGAACACTGAAGCTTTCTTT. Its protein is CASSLIVNTEAFF. Variable domain in full (rest from reference TRBV7-8 and TRBJ1-1): GAGVSQSPRYKVAKRGQDVALRCDPISGHVSLFWYQQALGQGPEFLTYFQNEAQLDKSGLPSDRFFAERPEGSVSTLKIQRTQQEDSAVYLCASSLIVNTEAFFGQGTRLTVV.

The chain has TRBV18 and TRBJ1-1; D might be TRBD1 (5 bases). With 1 base removed from V and 4 bases from J, the gap between germline ends came to 10 bases. The CDR3 loop spans 14 amino acids. Germline CDR1 reads KGHSH; CDR2 reads LQKENI. Here the CDR3 DNA reads TGTGCCAGCTCACCACGGGGCGTAGGCACTGAAGCTTTCTTT. As protein: CASSPRGVGTEAFF.

The rearrangement uses TRBV7-8 and TRBJ1-1; perhaps TRBD1 as D (6 bases). This CDR3 region has 14 residues. From germline, CDR1 is SGHVS and CDR2 FQNEAQ. The germline V and J ends were trimmed by 8 bases and 4 bases, with 17 bases remaining between them. Written as DNA, the CDR3 is TGTGCCAGCGCCACCGGTCAGGGGTCCACTGAAGCTTTCTTT. It is translated as CASATGQGSTEAFF. Drawing the rest from reference TRBV7-8 and TRBJ1-1, the complete variable domain is GAGVSQSPRYKVAKRGQDVALRCDPISGHVSLFWYQQALGQGPEFLTYFQNEAQLDKSGLPSDRFFAERPEGSVSTLKIQRTQQEDSAVYLCASATGQGSTEAFFGQGTRLTVV.

The genes are TRBV10-2 and TRBJ1-6; D is unresolved. V lost 8 bases and J 10 bases, leaving 15 bases between the germline ends. Germline-derived CDR1 and CDR2 are WSHSY and SAAADI. The CDR3 is 13 amino acids. The CDR3 region is CASGGRVGSPLHF. Here the CDR3 DNA reads TGCGCCAGCGGAGGTAGGGTTGGATCACCCCTCCACTTT.

The V and J genes are TRBV19 and TRBJ1-2; TRBD1 aligns across 11 bases. Germline loops: CDR1 LNHDA, CDR2 SQIVND (reference sequence). With V trimmed by 11 bases and J by 8 bases, 10 bases remained unmatched. The CDR3 runs 13 residues. The CDR3 nucleotides are TGTGCCTCTGCCGGACAGGGGGCGCGAGGCTACACCTTC. It yields the protein CASAGQGARGYTF.

This chain links TRBV6-5 with TRBJ2-7; D unclear. V lost 4 bases to trimming and J lost 0 bases, with 10 bases between them. Germline loops: CDR1 MNHEY, CDR2 SVGAGI. CDR3 length: 14 amino acids. The CDR3 loop is CASSWTLSSYEQYF. The CDR3 region has the DNA TGTGCCAGCAGTTGGACCCTAAGCTCCTACGAGCAGTACTTC.

This clone appeared a single time. This chain connects TRBV21-1 to TRBJ1-5; the D call in the table, TRBD1, was not verified against the DNA. TRBV21-1 is a known pseudogene. The CDR3 totals 14 residues. CDR3 sequence reads: CANGNRGLGQPQHF. The DNA for the CDR3 is TGTGCCAATGGGAATAGGGGGCTAGGGCAGCCCCAGCATTTT.

This chain joins TRBV9 and TRBJ2-3, with 8 bases identical to TRBD1. The CDR3 extends over 16 amino acids. CDR1 is SGDLS, CDR2 YYNGEE, per germline. The junction had 9 bases not matched to a gene; V was cut back by 3 bases and J by 3 bases. DNA for the CDR3: TGTGCCAGCAGCGCCACGACAGGGGCGAGGACAGATACGCAGTATTTT. Protein: CASSATTGARTDTQYF.

The V gene is TRBV19, the J gene TRBJ1-6; TRBD1 aligns across 9 bases. This CDR3 contains 15 residues. Losses at the gene ends were 6 bases for V and 8 bases for J; bases not matched to a gene: 8. Germline V gene sequence: CDR1 LNHDA, CDR2 SQIVND (reference sequence). This CDR3 is CASSSRQGDHSPLHF. The CDR3 region has the DNA TGTGCCAGTAGCTCGAGACAGGGGGATCATTCACCCCTCCACTTT. The entire variable domain, with the rest obtained from reference TRBV19 and TRBJ1-6, is as follows: DGGITQSPKYLFRKEGQNVTLSCEQNLNHDAMYWYRQDPGQGLRLIYYSQIVNDFQKGDIAEGYSVSREKKESFPLTVTSAQKNPTAFYLCASSSRQGDHSPLHFGNGTRLTVT.

Only one count was recorded for this clone. This chain uses TRBV4-2 with TRBJ2-5, with 12 positions matching TRBD2. This CDR3 has 15 residues. The J segment lost 2 bases and the V segment lost 4 bases, leaving 2 bases of the junction unmatched. Germline values: CDR1 LGHNA, CDR2 YNFKEQ. The CDR3 DNA follows: TGTGCCAGCAGCCGGACTAGCGGGGTACAAGAGACCCAGTACTTC. It translates to CASSRTSGVQETQYF.

The J gene is TRBJ1-4, the V gene TRBV25-1, with D maybe TRBD1 (6 bases). Deletions cut 3 bases from V and 10 bases from J, with 15 bases between. The CDR3 runs 14 residues. Per germline, CDR1 MGHDK and CDR2 SYGVNS. The CDR3 coding sequence is TGTGCCAGCAGTGATTTCGCAGGGGAAGGAAAACTGTTTTTT. As protein: CASSDFAGEGKLFF. Drawing the rest from reference TRBV25-1 and TRBJ1-4, the complete variable domain is EADIYQTPRYLVIGTGKKITLECSQTMGHDKMYWYQQDPGMELHLIHYSYGVNSTEKGDLSSESTVSRIRTEHFPLTLESARPSHTSQYLCASSDFAGEGKLFFGSGTQLSVL.

The chain employs TRBV30 and TRBJ2-7; D gene uncertain. The CDR3 totals 12 residues. V was clipped by 2 bases and J by 2 bases, with 7 bases between them. The germline V gene has CDR1 GTSNPN and CDR2 SVGIG (reference sequence). CDR3 loop: CAWSSETYEQYF. The CDR3 DNA sequence: TGTGCCTGGAGTAGTGAAACCTACGAGCAGTACTTC.

The DNA of the CDR3 is TGCAGCGTAAAGATGACAGGGGGATTTGATGGCTACACCTTC. Its translation is CSVKMTGGFDGYTF. The rearrangement links TRBV29-1 to TRBJ1-2; TRBD1 agrees at 9 bases. Trimming took 6 bases from V and 6 from J; bases not matched to a gene: 11. This CDR3 has 14 residues. From germline, CDR1 is SQVTM and CDR2 ANQGSEA.